This is a list of T cell receptor beta chains from one sample in a study of T cell changes during pregnancy in multiple sclerosis. Clones were sequenced by immunoSEQ multiplex PCR, and TCRdb holds only the in-frame ones, with some missing. The repertoire holds 70,000 to 75,000 clones, around nine tenths seen once, with 3% to 3.5% in the top ten. This material consisted of peripheral blood, taken before pregnancy. These receptor sequences come from a female donor with multiple sclerosis, enrolled in a pregnancy study. The CDR3 runs from the conserved cysteine through the conserved F or W. Each record gives: D gene, clone size, J gene, V gene, CDR3 protein, CDR3 DNA. The D gene is left open where the match is weak. Only part of the rows carry a size: once, few, many, or a class if the clone is expanded.

D: NA
size: NA
J: TRBJ2-7
V: TRBV5-1
CDR3: CASSLVELGVDEQYF
DNA: TGCGCCAGCAGCTTGGTTGAGTTGGGAGTCGACGAGCAGTACTTC

D: NA
size: once
J: TRBJ2-3
V: TRBV18
CDR3: CASSSRGGFGTDTQYF
DNA: TGTGCCAGCTCAAGCCGTGGGGGGTTTGGCACAGATACGCAGTATTTT

D: TRBD1
size: NA
J: TRBJ1-1
V: TRBV30
CDR3: CACRGDRADTEAFF
DNA: TGTGCCTGCCGCGGGGACAGGGCGGACACTGAAGCTTTCTTT

D: NA
size: NA
J: TRBJ1-1
V: TRBV6-5
CDR3: CASSYRNTEAFF
DNA: TGTGCCAGCAGTTATCGGAACACTGAAGCTTTCTTT

D: NA
size: NA
J: TRBJ1-5
V: TRBV9
CDR3: CASSAAWGGGQPQHF
DNA: TGTGCCAGCAGCGCCGCCTGGGGAGGCGGTCAGCCCCAGCATTTT

D: NA
size: NA
J: TRBJ1-1
V: TRBV19
CDR3: CASSPSTEAFF
DNA: TGTGCCAGTTCCCCCAGCACTGAAGCTTTCTTT

D: NA
size: NA
J: TRBJ1-1
V: TRBV21-1
CDR3: CASSGPSTEAFF
DNA: TGTGCCAGCAGCGGCCCCAGCACTGAAGCTTTCTTT

D: TRBD1
size: NA
J: TRBJ1-3
V: TRBV7-9
CDR3: CASSSRGQGTIYF
DNA: TGTGCCAGCAGCTCTAGAGGACAGGGAACCATATATTTT

D: NA
size: NA
J: TRBJ2-2
V: TRBV25-1
CDR3: CASSVYVDTGELFF
DNA: TGTGCCAGCAGTGTCTATGTCGACACCGGGGAGCTGTTTTTT

D: NA
size: few
J: TRBJ2-4
V: TRBV2
CDR3: CANVTNRGWVAKNIQYF
DNA: TGTGCCAACGTTACAAACCGGGGGTGGGTAGCCAAAAACATTCAGTACTTC

D: NA
size: NA
J: TRBJ1-1
V: TRBV2
CDR3: CASIQGSEAFF
DNA: TGTGCCAGCATCCAGGGTTCTGAAGCTTTCTTT

D: NA
size: NA
J: TRBJ1-1
V: TRBV19
CDR3: CASSTRYPGAVAGKNTEAFF
DNA: TGTGCCAGTAGTACCAGGTACCCAGGGGCGGTAGCGGGTAAGAACACTGAAGCTTTCTTT

D: NA
size: NA
J: TRBJ1-1
V: TRBV19
CDR3: CASSIVSQTEAFF
DNA: TGTGCCAGTAGTATCGTTAGCCAAACTGAAGCTTTCTTT

D: TRBD1
size: NA
J: TRBJ2-1
V: TRBV18
CDR3: CASSPPGTGGYNEQFF
DNA: TGTGCCAGCTCACCACCCGGGACAGGGGGCTACAATGAGCAGTTCTTC

D: NA
size: NA
J: TRBJ2-3
V: TRBV7-2
CDR3: CASSLAGGGDTQYF
DNA: TGTGCCAGCAGCTTAGCGGGCGGAGGAGATACGCAGTATTTT

D: NA
size: NA
J: TRBJ2-3
V: TRBV7-8
CDR3: CASSSLGGDTQYF
DNA: TGTGCCAGCAGCTCTCTAGGAGGCGATACGCAGTATTTT

D: NA
size: few
J: TRBJ1-2
V: TRBV28
CDR3: CASSFQDYGYTF
DNA: TGTGCCAGCAGTTTCCAGGACTATGGCTACACCTTC

D: NA
size: NA
J: TRBJ2-5
V: TRBV12-5
CDR3: CASGLVLFTGESQETQYF
DNA: TGTGCTAGTGGTTTGGTACTTTTTACCGGGGAGTCCCAAGAGACCCAGTACTTC

D: NA
size: NA
J: TRBJ1-2
V: TRBV11-2
CDR3: CASSRGVLKRNYGYTF
DNA: TGTGCCAGCAGCCGGGGGGTCCTGAAAAGAAACTATGGCTACACCTTC

D: NA
size: NA
J: TRBJ1-2
V: TRBV18
CDR3: CASSPPARHGYTF
DNA: TGTGCCAGCTCACCACCTGCCAGGCATGGCTACACCTTC

D: NA
size: NA
J: TRBJ1-5
V: TRBV6-4
CDR3: CASSIQDNQPQHF
DNA: TGTGCCAGCAGTATTCAGGACAATCAGCCCCAGCATTTT

D: TRBD2
size: NA
J: TRBJ2-7
V: TRBV29-1
CDR3: CSVLPLAGKRSYEQYF
DNA: TGCAGCGTTCTCCCCCTAGCGGGAAAACGGTCCTACGAGCAGTACTTC

D: TRBD2
size: NA
J: TRBJ2-1
V: TRBV12-5
CDR3: CASGLPPGEGLARGRNEQFF
DNA: TGTGCTAGTGGTTTGCCCCCGGGTGAGGGACTAGCCAGGGGGAGGAATGAGCAGTTCTTC

D: TRBD1
size: NA
J: TRBJ1-5
V: TRBV18
CDR3: CASSEQGGVQPQHF
DNA: TGTGCCAGCTCGGAACAGGGGGGTGTTCAGCCCCAGCATTTT

D: NA
size: NA
J: TRBJ2-2
V: TRBV7-9
CDR3: CASTLQNTGELFF
DNA: TGTGCCAGCACCTTACAGAACACCGGGGAGCTGTTTTTT

D: NA
size: NA
J: TRBJ1-5
V: TRBV19
CDR3: CASRGTGKGVDQPQHF
DNA: TGTGCCAGTAGGGGAACAGGGAAAGGTGTGGATCAGCCCCAGCATTTT

D: TRBD1
size: few
J: TRBJ1-3
V: TRBV30
CDR3: CAVDRGTGNTIYF
DNA: TGTGCCGTCGACAGGGGGACTGGAAACACCATATATTTT

D: TRBD1
size: NA
J: TRBJ2-1
V: TRBV9
CDR3: CASSVDPPDRAPYNEQFF
DNA: TGTGCCAGCAGCGTAGATCCCCCTGACAGGGCCCCCTACAATGAGCAGTTCTTC

D: NA
size: NA
J: TRBJ2-7
V: TRBV28
CDR3: CASSLGRELIKYEQYF
DNA: TGTGCCAGCAGTTTAGGGCGGGAACTTATCAAATACGAGCAGTACTTC

D: TRBD1
size: NA
J: TRBJ2-7
V: TRBV7-8
CDR3: CASSVSGTGAYEQYF
DNA: TGTGCCAGCAGCGTCTCCGGGACAGGGGCCTACGAGCAGTACTTC

D: NA
size: NA
J: TRBJ2-6
V: TRBV5-1
CDR3: CASSFQGGLSGANVLTF
DNA: TGCGCCAGCAGCTTCCAGGGTGGGCTCTCTGGGGCCAACGTCCTGACTTTC

D: TRBD2
size: NA
J: TRBJ2-1
V: TRBV5-4
CDR3: CASSLGSGGNEQFF
DNA: TGTGCCAGCAGCTTAGGTAGCGGGGGAAATGAGCAGTTCTTC

D: TRBD2
size: NA
J: TRBJ2-1
V: TRBV28
CDR3: CASSLWALAGEGEQFF
DNA: TGTGCCAGCAGTTTATGGGCCCTAGCGGGAGAGGGTGAGCAGTTCTTC

D: NA
size: NA
J: TRBJ2-7
V: TRBV5-1
CDR3: CASSSPGRRYEQYF
DNA: TGCGCCAGCAGCTCCCCGGGTAGGAGGTACGAGCAGTACTTC

D: TRBD2
size: NA
J: TRBJ2-1
V: TRBV7-3
CDR3: CASSFIASGLNEQFF
DNA: TGTGCCAGCAGCTTTATTGCTAGCGGGCTCAATGAGCAGTTCTTC

D: NA
size: NA
J: TRBJ2-3
V: TRBV5-4
CDR3: CASSLGGSWGTDTQYF
DNA: TGTGCCAGCAGCTTGGGTGGTAGCTGGGGCACAGATACGCAGTATTTT

D: TRBD1
size: NA
J: TRBJ2-7
V: TRBV30
CDR3: CAWRGTVLYEQYF
DNA: TGTGCCTGGAGAGGGACAGTATTATACGAGCAGTACTTC

D: NA
size: NA
J: TRBJ1-1
V: TRBV11-2
CDR3: CASSFGAGSEAFF
DNA: TGTGCCAGCAGCTTCGGGGCGGGGTCTGAAGCTTTCTTT

D: TRBD2
size: NA
J: TRBJ2-4
V: TRBV29-1
CDR3: CSVGGGTKNIQYF
DNA: TGCAGCGTTGGCGGGGGAACCAAAAACATTCAGTACTTC

D: TRBD2
size: NA
J: TRBJ2-3
V: TRBV5-4
CDR3: CASSLTSGGGTDTQYF
DNA: TGTGCCAGCAGCTTGACATCCGGGGGAGGGACAGATACGCAGTATTTT

D: TRBD1
size: NA
J: TRBJ1-4
V: TRBV2
CDR3: CASSEQGARANEKLFF
DNA: TGTGCCAGCAGTGAGCAGGGGGCGAGGGCTAATGAAAAACTGTTTTTT

D: TRBD1
size: few
J: TRBJ1-2
V: TRBV19
CDR3: CASNDRGKDYGYTF
DNA: TGTGCCAGTAACGACAGGGGTAAGGACTATGGCTACACCTTC

D: NA
size: NA
J: TRBJ1-2
V: TRBV4-2
CDR3: CASSRLGANYGYTF
DNA: TGTGCCAGCAGCCGGTTGGGGGCCAACTATGGCTACACCTTC

D: TRBD2
size: NA
J: TRBJ2-5
V: TRBV28
CDR3: CASSRRLAGGQETQYF
DNA: TGTGCCAGCAGTCGCCGACTAGCGGGCGGCCAAGAGACCCAGTACTTC

D: NA
size: NA
J: TRBJ2-1
V: TRBV9
CDR3: CASSSGDGQQFF
DNA: TGTGCCAGCAGCTCAGGGGACGGGCAGCAGTTCTTC

D: NA
size: NA
J: TRBJ2-6
V: TRBV6-1
CDR3: CASKQRARGANVLTF
DNA: TGTGCCAGCAAGCAGCGGGCGCGGGGGGCCAACGTCCTGACTTTC

D: NA
size: NA
J: TRBJ2-1
V: TRBV6-5
CDR3: CASSYSSVGGAEQFF
DNA: TGTGCCAGCAGTTACTCGAGCGTTGGGGGGGCTGAGCAGTTCTTC

D: NA
size: NA
J: TRBJ1-1
V: TRBV7-9
CDR3: CASSLGPGSGNTEAFF
DNA: TGTGCCAGCAGCTTAGGACCGGGATCGGGAAACACTGAAGCTTTCTTT

D: TRBD2
size: NA
J: TRBJ2-5
V: TRBV9
CDR3: CASSVGLAGMETQYF
DNA: TGTGCCAGCAGCGTAGGACTAGCGGGGATGGAGACCCAGTACTTC

D: TRBD1
size: once
J: TRBJ1-2
V: TRBV27
CDR3: CASSLWGQGVAGGYTF
DNA: TGTGCCAGCAGTTTATGGGGACAGGGCGTAGCCGGCGGCTACACCTTC

D: NA
size: NA
J: TRBJ1-2
V: TRBV27
CDR3: CASSLAGALIYGYTF
DNA: TGTGCCAGCAGTTTGGCGGGGGCGCTTATCTATGGCTACACCTTC

D: NA
size: once
J: TRBJ2-7
V: TRBV5-1
CDR3: CASSLGMVPSQDEQYF
DNA: TGCGCCAGCAGCTTGGGTATGGTACCCAGTCAGGACGAGCAGTACTTC

D: NA
size: NA
J: TRBJ1-5
V: TRBV30
CDR3: CAWSEQSNQPQHF
DNA: TGTGCCTGGTCAGAACAAAGCAATCAGCCCCAGCATTTT

D: NA
size: NA
J: TRBJ2-7
V: TRBV5-1
CDR3: CASSMDRAYEQYF
DNA: TGCGCCAGCAGCATGGACAGAGCCTACGAGCAGTACTTC

D: TRBD1
size: NA
J: TRBJ1-5
V: TRBV27
CDR3: CASSVTGTGGGQPQHF
DNA: TGTGCCAGCAGTGTCACCGGGACAGGGGGTGGTCAGCCCCAGCATTTT